The next 8 T cell receptor beta chains were all read from a single sample in a study of blood T cell repertoires in COVID-19. This table comes from immunoSEQ multiplex PCR, and its TCRdb copy is limited to in-frame clones, with some not included. The sample shows 150,000 or so clones, approximately 82% of them seen only once. Sequenced input: peripheral blood. The receptors shown here come from a human donor with acute or convalescent COVID-19. The donor label of this sample is uncertain.

This chain connects TRBV5-3 to TRBJ1-2, with a tentative D call TRBD1 (5 bases). TRBV5-3 is an ORF, with its function uncertain. This CDR3 is 15 amino acids long. Trimming pared 1 base from V and 0 bases from J, leaving 10 bases between. The CDR3 here is CARSLRQSANYGYTF. The CDR3 DNA sequence: TGTGCCAGAAGCTTGAGACAGAGCGCTAACTATGGCTACACCTTC.

The chain uses TRBV29-1 and TRBJ2-2; no reliable D call. The V end was cut by 5 bases, the J end by 4 bases, with 5 bases between. The germline V gene encodes CDR1 SQVTM and CDR2 ANQGSEA. CDR3 length equals 11 residues. The CDR3 sequence is CSVLSTGELFF. DNA for the CDR3: TGCAGCGTTCTAAGCACCGGGGAGCTGTTTTTT.

V and J are TRBV7-9 and TRBJ2-2, with TRBD1 matching 7 bases. The CDR3 contains 15 residues. The J segment lost 5 bases and the V segment lost 5 bases, leaving 8 bases of the junction unmatched. Germline CDR1 SEHNR, CDR2 FQNEAQ (reference sequence). Here the CDR3 reads CASSPLDRVTGELFF. In DNA form, the CDR3 reads TGTGCCAGCAGCCCACTCGACAGGGTTACCGGGGAGCTGTTTTTT.

This clone was counted only a few times. The chain has TRBV5-1 and TRBJ1-2; 9 bases match TRBD1. J gave up 4 bases and V 4 bases, and 2 bases lay outside the gene matches. Per the germline V gene, CDR1 is SGHRS and CDR2 is YFSETQ. The CDR3 sequence is 13 residues long. The CDR3 protein is CASSEGQGYGYTF. In DNA form, the CDR3 reads TGCGCCAGCAGCGAGGGACAGGGCTATGGCTACACCTTC.

This clone was seen only a few times. The chain uses TRBV12-3 or TRBV12-4 and TRBJ1-2; D might be TRBD1 (5 bases). Trimming cost V 3 bases and J 4 bases, with 9 bases left between them. This CDR3 is built from 13 residues. The CDR3 loop reads CASSFKGLYGYTF. The CDR3, as DNA: TGTGCCAGCAGTTTTAAGGGGCTCTATGGCTACACCTTC.

Here the CDR3 DNA reads TGTGCCAGCAGCTTAGCATCACAGGGGAGCTCTGGAAACACCATATATTTT. This translates into CASSLASQGSSGNTIYF. The V and J genes are TRBV7-8 and TRBJ1-3, with TRBD1 matching 7 bases. The CDR3 length is 17 residues. Looked up from germline, CDR1 is SGHVS and CDR2 is FQNEAQ. The J segment lost 0 bases and the V segment lost 0 bases, leaving 5 bases of the junction unmatched. Full variable domain (remainder filled in from reference TRBV7-8 and TRBJ1-3): GAGVSQSPRYKVAKRGQDVALRCDPISGHVSLFWYQQALGQGPEFLTYFQNEAQLDKSGLPSDRFFAERPEGSVSTLKIQRTQQEDSAVYLCASSLASQGSSGNTIYFGEGSWLTVV.

The CDR3 loop is CASSLEQYGYTF. DNA of the CDR3: TGCGCCAGCAGCTTGGAACAGTATGGCTACACCTTC. V is TRBV5-1 and J is TRBJ1-2; D gene ambiguous. Germline V gene lookup returns CDR1 SGHRS and CDR2 YFSETQ. CDR3 size: 12 residues. V lost 0 bases and J 5 bases, leaving 5 bases between the germline ends.

The chain joins TRBV21-1 to TRBJ2-3; the table's D call, TRBD1, has no DNA check behind it. TRBV21-1 is designated a pseudogene. CDR3 length equals 15 residues. The CDR3, as DNA: TGTGCCAGCAGCAAGGGGTCAGGGCCCCCAGATACGCAGTATTTT. As protein: CASSKGSGPPDTQYF.